The T cell receptor (beta chain) under discussion was sequenced for a study of regulatory T cells in long-lasting Graves disease. Arm-PCR of CDR3 regions with iRepertoire HTBI primers generated TCR beta libraries. Original processing methods: Taken together, the samples had 50 to 70 TRBV and some 15 TRBJ segments identified. TCRdb fed the multiplex PCR reads into MiXCR, producing one record per CDR3 protein. These V and J calls derive from TCRdb rather than the authors' analysis. Here the sample spans 400,000 to 500,000 distinct CDR3 sequences, roughly 23% being singletons. Findings and limits, study-wide: Lower TCR diversity was seen in persistent Graves' patients than in newly diagnosed ones. A greater number of public clonotypes (2,741) was shared by persistent patients than by new patients (around 960).

This clonotype was recorded a few times. Its antigen is undetermined. Documented time point: persistent/refractory GD, antithyroid drugs over 5 years with positive TRAb. PBMCs provided the RNA from which the TCR library was made. Specimen: peripheral blood mononuclear cells (PBMCs), collected when the disease was refractory, from a patient treated with antithyroid drugs. The source of this sequence is a female donor with Graves disease.

In DNA form, the CDR3 reads TGTGCCAGCAGCGGACGGGTCGATCAGCCCCAGCATTTT. Protein: CASSGRVDQPQHF. The chain is built from TRBV12-3 or TRBV12-4 and TRBJ1-5; D is ambiguous. CDR3 length: 13 amino acids. The V gene lost 6 bases and the J gene lost 5 bases, with 11 bases spanning the gap.